This is a list of T cell receptor beta chains from one sample in a study of T cell responses to AZD1222 COVID-19 vaccine. TCRdb's table, derived via immunoSEQ multiplex PCR, lists solely in-frame clones and lacks some. The table shows approximately 110,000 clones, with about 88% occurring only once. The sequencing here drew on peripheral blood, taken on day 0 of AZD1222 vaccination. These receptors came from an adult in good health. CDR3s leave out the opening cysteine and the closing phenylalanine or tryptophan. The order of the fields is J gene, V gene, CDR3 protein.

J: TRBJ1-2; V: TRBV20-1; CDR3: SASSGNYGYT
J: TRBJ2-1; V: TRBV29-1; CDR3: SVWGQVYNEQF
J: TRBJ2-3; V: TRBV24-1; CDR3: ATSDLSGQETDTQY
J: TRBJ1-2; V: TRBV19; CDR3: ASSPGQPNYGYT
J: TRBJ1-3; V: TRBV19; CDR3: ASSRLQGANSGNTIY
J: TRBJ1-2; V: TRBV28; CDR3: ASSSPGASYGYT
J: TRBJ1-1; V: TRBV7-8; CDR3: ASSLLRENTEAF
J: TRBJ2-1; V: TRBV19; CDR3: ASSILRLAGGNNEQF
J: TRBJ2-6; V: TRBV4-2; CDR3: ASSQLQGPGANVLT
J: TRBJ2-1; V: TRBV6-2/TRBV6-3; CDR3: ASSYSMSYNEQF
J: TRBJ1-4; V: TRBV18; CDR3: ASSPSQDEKLF
J: TRBJ2-7; V: TRBV7-9; CDR3: ASGQISSYEQY
J: TRBJ2-1; V: TRBV7-3; CDR3: ASSPGDEQF
J: TRBJ2-5; V: TRBV11-3; CDR3: ASSLLAGQETQY
J: TRBJ1-4; V: TRBV3-1/TRBV3-2; CDR3: ASSQDTGEKLF
J: TRBJ2-7; V: TRBV5-5; CDR3: ASSPGAGSFSYEQY
J: TRBJ2-2; V: TRBV5-5; CDR3: ASSLTVTGELF
J: TRBJ2-7; V: TRBV28; CDR3: ASSPYRLAGGSYEQY
J: TRBJ2-6; V: TRBV14; CDR3: ASSQGLMRPGANVLT
J: TRBJ1-6; V: TRBV19; CDR3: ASSLRGPSDSPLH
J: TRBJ1-1; V: TRBV28; CDR3: ASSLWVGANTEAF
J: TRBJ2-3; V: TRBV7-9; CDR3: ASSTGLSDTQY
J: TRBJ1-1; V: TRBV4-3; CDR3: ASSPSRGRRTEAF
J: TRBJ1-5; V: TRBV11-2; CDR3: ASVNSNQPQH
J: TRBJ2-7; V: TRBV28; CDR3: ASSLAGHFYEQY
J: TRBJ2-7; V: TRBV11-2; CDR3: ASSLAVPGRGATYEQY
J: TRBJ1-2; V: TRBV24-1; CDR3: ATSEGVGYT
J: TRBJ1-5; V: TRBV4-3; CDR3: ASSQETEDQPQH
J: TRBJ1-6; V: TRBV10-1; CDR3: ASSAHSLSPLH
J: TRBJ2-5; V: TRBV2; CDR3: ASREQGAVGTQY
J: TRBJ1-2; V: TRBV12-3/TRBV12-4; CDR3: ASSLNGYT
J: TRBJ1-4; V: TRBV6-5; CDR3: ASRPGQVHEKLF
J: TRBJ2-2; V: TRBV5-6; CDR3: ASSGGLAGARTGELF
J: TRBJ2-7; V: TRBV7-2; CDR3: ASSLGTSLLHEQY